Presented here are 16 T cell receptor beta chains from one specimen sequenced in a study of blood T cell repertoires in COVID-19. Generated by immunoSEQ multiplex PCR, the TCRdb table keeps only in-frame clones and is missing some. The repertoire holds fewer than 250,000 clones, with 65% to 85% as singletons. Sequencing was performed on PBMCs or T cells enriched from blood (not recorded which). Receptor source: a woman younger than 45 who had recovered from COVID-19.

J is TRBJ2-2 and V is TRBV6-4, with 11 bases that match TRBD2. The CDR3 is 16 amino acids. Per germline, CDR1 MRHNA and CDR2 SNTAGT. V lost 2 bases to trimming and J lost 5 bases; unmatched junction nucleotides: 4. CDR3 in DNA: TGTGCCAGCAGTGACGAGCTAGCGGGAGGTACCGGGGAGCTGTTTTTT. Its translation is CASSDELAGGTGELFF.

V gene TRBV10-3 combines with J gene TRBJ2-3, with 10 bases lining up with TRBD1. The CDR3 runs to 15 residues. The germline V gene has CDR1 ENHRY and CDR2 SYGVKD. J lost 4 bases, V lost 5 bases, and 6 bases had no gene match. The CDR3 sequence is CAISSGDRGSDTQYF. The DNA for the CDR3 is TGTGCCATCAGTTCCGGGGACAGGGGTTCAGATACGCAGTATTTT.

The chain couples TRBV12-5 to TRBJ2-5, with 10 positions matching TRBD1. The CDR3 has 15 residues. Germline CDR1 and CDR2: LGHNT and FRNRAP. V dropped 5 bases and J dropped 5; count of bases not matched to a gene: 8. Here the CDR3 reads CASGPGQGVKETQYF. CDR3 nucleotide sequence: TGTGCTAGTGGTCCCGGACAGGGGGTTAAGGAGACCCAGTACTTC.

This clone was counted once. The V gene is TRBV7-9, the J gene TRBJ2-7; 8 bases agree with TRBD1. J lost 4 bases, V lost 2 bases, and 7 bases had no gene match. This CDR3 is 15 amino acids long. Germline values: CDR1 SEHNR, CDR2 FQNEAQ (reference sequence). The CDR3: CASSLSRGPWYEQYV. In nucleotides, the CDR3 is TGTGCCAGCAGCTTATCCAGGGGGCCATGGTACGAGCAGTACGTC.

CDR3 coding DNA: TGTGCCAGCAGCTGGGGGGGGATGGGGCGCGGTCAAGAGACCCAGTACTTC. It encodes CASSWGGMGRGQETQYF. V and J are TRBV7-8 and TRBJ2-5, with 7 nucleotides matching TRBD2. CDR1 is SGHVS, CDR2 FQNEAQ, per germline. This CDR3 spans 17 amino acids. Trimming cost V 4 bases and J 2 bases; bases outside gene matches: 13.

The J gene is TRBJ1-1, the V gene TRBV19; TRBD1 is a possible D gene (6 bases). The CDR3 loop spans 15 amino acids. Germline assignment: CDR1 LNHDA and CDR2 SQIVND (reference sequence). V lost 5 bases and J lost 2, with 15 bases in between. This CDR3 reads CASSDRAGANTEAFF. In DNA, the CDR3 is TGTGCCAGTAGTGATAGGGCAGGGGCCAACACTGAAGCTTTCTTT.

DNA for the CDR3: TGTGCCAGCAGCCAAGATATAGGGACTAGCGGGAACAATGAGCAGTTCTTC. Residues: CASSQDIGTSGNNEQFF. The chain has TRBV3-1 (or the pseudogene TRBV3-2) and TRBJ2-1; 13 bases align to TRBD2. Germline lookup yields CDR1 LGHDT and CDR2 YNNKEL (reference sequence). The CDR3 runs 17 residues. V lost 0 bases to trimming and J lost 5 bases; unmatched junction nucleotides: 4.

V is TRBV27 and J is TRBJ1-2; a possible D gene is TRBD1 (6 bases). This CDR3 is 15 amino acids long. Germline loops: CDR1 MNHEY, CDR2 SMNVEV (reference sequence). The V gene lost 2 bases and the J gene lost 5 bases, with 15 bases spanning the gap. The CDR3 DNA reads TGTGCCAGCAGTTTAGGGGGCGCCGTCGGTTATGGCTACACCTTC. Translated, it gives CASSLGGAVGYGYTF.

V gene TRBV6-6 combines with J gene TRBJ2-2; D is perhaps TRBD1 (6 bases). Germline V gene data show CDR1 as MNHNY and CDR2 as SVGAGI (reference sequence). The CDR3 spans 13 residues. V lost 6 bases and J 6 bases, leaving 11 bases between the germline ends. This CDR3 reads CASSPKGAGELFF. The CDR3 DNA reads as TGTGCCAGCAGCCCTAAGGGGGCCGGGGAGCTGTTTTTT.

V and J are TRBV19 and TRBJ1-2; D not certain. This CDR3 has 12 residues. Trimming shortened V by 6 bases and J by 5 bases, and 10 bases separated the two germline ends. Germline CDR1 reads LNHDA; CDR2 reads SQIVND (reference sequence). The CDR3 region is CASRSGYYGYTF. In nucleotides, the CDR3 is TGTGCCAGTAGGTCCGGTTATTATGGCTACACCTTC.

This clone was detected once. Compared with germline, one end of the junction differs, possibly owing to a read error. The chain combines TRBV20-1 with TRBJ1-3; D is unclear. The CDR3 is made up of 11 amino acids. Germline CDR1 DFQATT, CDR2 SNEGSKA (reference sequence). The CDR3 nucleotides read TGCAGTGCCAGAGCGGAGGACACCATATATTTT. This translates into CSARAEDTIYF.

This CDR3 reads CASSLGLADTQYF. The CDR3 bases are TGTGCCAGCAGTCTGGGACTGGCAGATACGCAGTATTTT. V gene TRBV6-5 combines with J gene TRBJ2-3; a possible D gene is TRBD2 (6 bases). CDR3 length equals 13 residues. The V gene's germline CDR1 is MNHEY and CDR2 SVGAGI. Trimming pared 5 bases from V and 4 bases from J, leaving 10 bases between.

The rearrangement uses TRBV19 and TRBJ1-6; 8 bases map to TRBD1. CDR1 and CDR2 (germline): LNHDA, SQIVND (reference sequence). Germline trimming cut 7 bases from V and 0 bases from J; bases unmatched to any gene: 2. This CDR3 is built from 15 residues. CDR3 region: CASTGGGSYNSPLHF. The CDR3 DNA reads TGTGCCAGTACAGGGGGCGGCTCCTATAATTCACCCCTCCACTTT.

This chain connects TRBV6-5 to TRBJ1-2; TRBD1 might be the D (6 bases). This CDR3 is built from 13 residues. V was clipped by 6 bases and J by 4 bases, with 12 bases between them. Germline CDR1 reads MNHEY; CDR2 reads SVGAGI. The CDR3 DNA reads TGTGCCAGCAGCCAGGGACACCCCTATGGCTACACCTTC. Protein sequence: CASSQGHPYGYTF.

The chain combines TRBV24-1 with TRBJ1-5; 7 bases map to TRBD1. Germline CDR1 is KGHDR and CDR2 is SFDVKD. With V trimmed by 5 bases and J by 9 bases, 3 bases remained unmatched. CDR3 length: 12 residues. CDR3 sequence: CATSAQGRPQHF. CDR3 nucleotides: TGTGCCACCAGTGCACAGGGGCGGCCCCAGCATTTT.

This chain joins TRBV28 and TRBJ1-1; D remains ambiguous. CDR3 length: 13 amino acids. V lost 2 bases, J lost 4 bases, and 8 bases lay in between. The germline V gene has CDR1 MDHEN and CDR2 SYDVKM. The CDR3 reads CASSLGGLTEAFF. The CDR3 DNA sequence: TGTGCCAGCAGTTTAGGAGGGCTCACTGAAGCTTTCTTT. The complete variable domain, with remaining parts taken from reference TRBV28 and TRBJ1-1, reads DVKVTQSSRYLVKRTGEKVFLECVQDMDHENMFWYRQDPGLGLRLIYFSYDVKMKEKGDIPEGYSVSREKKERFSLILESASTNQTSMYLCASSLGGLTEAFFGQGTRLTVV.